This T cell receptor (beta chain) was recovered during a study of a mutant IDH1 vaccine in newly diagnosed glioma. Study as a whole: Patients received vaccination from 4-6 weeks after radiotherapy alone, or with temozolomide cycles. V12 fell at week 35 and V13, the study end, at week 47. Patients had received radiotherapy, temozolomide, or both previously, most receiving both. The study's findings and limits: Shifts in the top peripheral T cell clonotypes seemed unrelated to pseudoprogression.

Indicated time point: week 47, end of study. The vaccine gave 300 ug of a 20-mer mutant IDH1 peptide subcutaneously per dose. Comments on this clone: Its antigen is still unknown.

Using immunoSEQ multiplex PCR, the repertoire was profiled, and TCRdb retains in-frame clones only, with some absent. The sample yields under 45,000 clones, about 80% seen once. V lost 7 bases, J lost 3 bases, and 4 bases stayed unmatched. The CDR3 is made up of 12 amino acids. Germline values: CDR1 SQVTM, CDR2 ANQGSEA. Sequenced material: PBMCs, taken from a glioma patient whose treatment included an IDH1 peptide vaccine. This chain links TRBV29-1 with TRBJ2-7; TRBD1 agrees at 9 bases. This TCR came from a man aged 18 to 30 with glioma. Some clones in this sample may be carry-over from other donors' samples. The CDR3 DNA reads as TGCAGCGGCGGGACAGGGAGCTACGAGCAGTACTTC. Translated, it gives CSGGTGSYEQYF.